This TCR beta chain was captured by sequencing in a study of shared clonotypes between healthy human individuals. In the study overall: Each donor had three CD4 naive, three CD4 memory, two CD8 naive and one CD8 memory plate. Study results and limitations: Clonotypes shared by all four sorted-subset donors had higher generation probabilities than non-shared clonotypes.

Details on this clone: Its antigen is unidentified.

The healthy adult donors were HIV-negative and reported no recent acute infections or vaccinations. From CD4+ cells came CD45RA+ naive and CD45RA-negative memory subsets. TCRdb keeps only in-frame clones here, not all; method: immunoSEQ multiplex PCR. The sample has more than 2,000,000 clones, 85% to 95% seen once. Germline trimming cut 5 bases from V and 0 bases from J; bases unmatched to any gene: 7. The CDR3 has 17 amino acids. CDR1 and CDR2 (germline): SGHTA, FQGNSA. This TCR was recovered from a man in his late teens or twenties in good health. Sequencing was carried out using naive CD4+ T cells sorted from blood. Subset given: CD45RA+ positively selected. V usage is TRBV7-2 and J usage is TRBJ2-6; the match to TRBD1 covers 7 bases. CDR3 protein: CASSPSGTASGANVLTF. CDR3 sequence (DNA): TGTGCCAGCAGCCCGTCCGGGACAGCCTCTGGGGCCAACGTCCTGACTTTC.